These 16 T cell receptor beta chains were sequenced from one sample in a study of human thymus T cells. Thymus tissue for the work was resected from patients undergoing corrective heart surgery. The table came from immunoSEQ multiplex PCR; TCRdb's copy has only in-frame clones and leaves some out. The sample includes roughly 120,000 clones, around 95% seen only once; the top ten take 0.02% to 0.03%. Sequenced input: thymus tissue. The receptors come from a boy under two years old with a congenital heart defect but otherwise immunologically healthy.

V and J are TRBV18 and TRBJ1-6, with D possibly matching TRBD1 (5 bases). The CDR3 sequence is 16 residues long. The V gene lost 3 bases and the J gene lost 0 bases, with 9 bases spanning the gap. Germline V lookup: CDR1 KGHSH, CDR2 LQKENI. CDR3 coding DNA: TGTGCCAGCTCACCCCGGGACGGCTCCTATAATTCACCCCTCCACTTT. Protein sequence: CASSPRDGSYNSPLHF.

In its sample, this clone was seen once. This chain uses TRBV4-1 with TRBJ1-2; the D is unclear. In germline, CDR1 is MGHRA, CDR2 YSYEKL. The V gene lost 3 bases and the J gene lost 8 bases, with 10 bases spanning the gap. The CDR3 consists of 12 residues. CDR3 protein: CASSQFGGGYTF. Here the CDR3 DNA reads TGCGCCAGCAGCCAGTTCGGTGGAGGCTACACCTTC.

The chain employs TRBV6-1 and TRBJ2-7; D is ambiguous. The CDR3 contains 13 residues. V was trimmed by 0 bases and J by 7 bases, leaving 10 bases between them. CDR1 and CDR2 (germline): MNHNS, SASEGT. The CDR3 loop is CASSEAKVREQYF. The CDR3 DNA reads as TGTGCCAGCAGTGAAGCGAAGGTGCGGGAGCAGTACTTC.

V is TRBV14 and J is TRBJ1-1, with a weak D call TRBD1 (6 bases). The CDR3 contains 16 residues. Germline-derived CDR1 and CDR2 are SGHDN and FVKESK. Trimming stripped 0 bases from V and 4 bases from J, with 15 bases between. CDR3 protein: CASSQDPWGAGTEAFF. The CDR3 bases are TGTGCCAGCAGCCAAGACCCCTGGGGGGCGGGCACTGAAGCTTTCTTT.

CDR3 nucleotide sequence: TGTGCCAGCAGCCCCTCGACAGGGTTGAGGCAGCCCCAGCATTTT. It is translated as CASSPSTGLRQPQHF. The chain couples TRBV7-2 to TRBJ1-5, with 7 bases matching TRBD1. The CDR3 sequence is 15 residues long. V lost 5 bases and J lost 7; bases outside the gene matches: 11. Germline V gives CDR1 SGHTA, CDR2 FQGNSA.

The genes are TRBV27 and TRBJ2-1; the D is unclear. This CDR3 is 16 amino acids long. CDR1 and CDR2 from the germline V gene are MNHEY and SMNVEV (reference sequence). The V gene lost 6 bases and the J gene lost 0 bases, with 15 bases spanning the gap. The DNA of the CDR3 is TGTGCCAGCAGGGCGCAGAGTTCAAGCTCCTACAATGAGCAGTTCTTC. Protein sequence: CASRAQSSSSYNEQFF.

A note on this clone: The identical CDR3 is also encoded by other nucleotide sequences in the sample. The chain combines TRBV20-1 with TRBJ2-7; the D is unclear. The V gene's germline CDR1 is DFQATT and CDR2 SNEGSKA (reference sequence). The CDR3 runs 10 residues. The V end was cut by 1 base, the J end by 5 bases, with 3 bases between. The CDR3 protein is CSARGNEQYF. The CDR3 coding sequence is TGCAGTGCTAGAGGGAACGAGCAGTACTTC.

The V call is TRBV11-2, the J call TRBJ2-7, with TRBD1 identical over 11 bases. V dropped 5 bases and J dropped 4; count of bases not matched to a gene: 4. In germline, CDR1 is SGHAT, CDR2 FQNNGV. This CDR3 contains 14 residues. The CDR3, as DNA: TGTGCCAGCAGCCCAGGACAGGGGGCTTACGAGCAGTACTTC. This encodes CASSPGQGAYEQYF.

CDR3 sequence (DNA): TGCGCCAGCAGCTTGGGGTTTGGGGAGGGACGGCGGACCTTC. Amino acid sequence: CASSLGFGEGRRTF. The chain links TRBV5-1 to TRBJ1-2, with TRBD1 as a possible D gene (5 bases). With 0 bases removed from V and 14 bases from J, the gap between germline ends came to 20 bases. The CDR3 length is 14 residues. Germline-derived CDR1 and CDR2 are SGHRS and YFSETQ. The full variable domain, its missing parts supplied by reference TRBV5-1 and TRBJ1-2, is KAGVTQTPRYLIKTRGQQVTLSCSPISGHRSVSWYQQTPGQGLQFLFEYFSETQRNKGNFPGRFSGRQFSNSRSEMNVSTLELGDSALYLCASSLGFGEGRRTFGSGTRLTVV.

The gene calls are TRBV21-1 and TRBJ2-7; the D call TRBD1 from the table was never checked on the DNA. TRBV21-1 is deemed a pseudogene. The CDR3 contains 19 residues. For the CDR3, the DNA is TGTGCCAGCAGCAAAGTGGATGGCAGGGGGCCTGTCTATTTATACGAGCAGTACTTC. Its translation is CASSKVDGRGPVYLYEQYF.

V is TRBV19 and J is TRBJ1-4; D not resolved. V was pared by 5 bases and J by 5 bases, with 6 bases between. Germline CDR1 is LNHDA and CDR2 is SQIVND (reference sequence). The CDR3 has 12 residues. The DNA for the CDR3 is TGTGCCAGTAGTTTGGGGAATGAAAAACTGTTTTTT. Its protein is CASSLGNEKLFF.

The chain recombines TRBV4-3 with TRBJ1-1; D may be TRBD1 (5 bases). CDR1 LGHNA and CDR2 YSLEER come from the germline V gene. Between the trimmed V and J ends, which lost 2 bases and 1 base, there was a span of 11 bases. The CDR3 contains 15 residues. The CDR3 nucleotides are TGCGCCAGCAGCCAACAGGGACGGAAGAACACTGAAGCTTTCTTT. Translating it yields CASSQQGRKNTEAFF.

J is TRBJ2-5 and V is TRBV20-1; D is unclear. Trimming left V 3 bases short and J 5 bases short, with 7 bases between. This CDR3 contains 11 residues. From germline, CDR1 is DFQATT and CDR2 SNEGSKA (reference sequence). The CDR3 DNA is TGCAGTGCTAGGGCCCAGGAGACCCAGTACTTC. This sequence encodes CSARAQETQYF.

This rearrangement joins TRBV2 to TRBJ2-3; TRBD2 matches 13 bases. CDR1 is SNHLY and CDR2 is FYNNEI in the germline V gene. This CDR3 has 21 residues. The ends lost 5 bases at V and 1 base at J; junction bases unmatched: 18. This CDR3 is CASSKLISGTSGDRRTDTQYF. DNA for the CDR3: TGTGCCAGCAGTAAGCTCATCTCCGGGACTAGCGGGGACCGGCGCACAGATACGCAGTATTTT.

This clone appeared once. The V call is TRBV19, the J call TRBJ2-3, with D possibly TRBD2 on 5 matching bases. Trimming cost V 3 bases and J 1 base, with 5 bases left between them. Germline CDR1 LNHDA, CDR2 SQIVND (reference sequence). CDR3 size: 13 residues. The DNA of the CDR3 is TGTGCCAGTAGTATGCGGGGCACAGATACGCAGTATTTT. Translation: CASSMRGTDTQYF.

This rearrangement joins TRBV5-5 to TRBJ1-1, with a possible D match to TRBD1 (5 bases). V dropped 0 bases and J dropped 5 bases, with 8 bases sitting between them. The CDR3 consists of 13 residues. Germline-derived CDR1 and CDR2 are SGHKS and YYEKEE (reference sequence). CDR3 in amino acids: CASSLGGTTEAFF. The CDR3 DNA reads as TGTGCCAGCAGCTTGGGAGGGACGACTGAAGCTTTCTTT.